The source of this TCR beta chain is a study of cytotoxic CD8 clonotypes in ibrutinib-treated CLL. Study-level points and caveats: Starting clonality was above that of age-matched healthy donors and tracked circulating CD8+ T-cell counts.

Only in-frame clones appear in the TCRdb table, and some are missing; sequencing was by immunoSEQ multiplex PCR. The data show some 160,000 clones, with roughly four fifths seen just once and roughly 2% held by the top ten. Germline V gene data show CDR1 as MNHEY and CDR2 as SVGAGI. The CDR3 loop spans 15 amino acids. V lost 6 bases, J lost 6 bases, and 12 bases stayed unmatched. Concerning this clone: Its specificity is unknown.

This chain joins TRBV6-5 and TRBJ2-3; 7 positions agree with TRBD2. This specimen was PBMCs, taken after 12 months of ibrutinib treatment. The origin of this receptor is a human donor with chronic lymphocytic leukemia. DNA for the CDR3: TGTGCCAGCAGGGCCCCGAAAGCGGGAACTGATACGCAGTATTTT. As protein: CASRAPKAGTDTQYF.